This T cell receptor beta chain was recorded in a study of T cell clones after liver transplantation. Study background: TCRbeta sequencing after a pre-transplant mixed lymphocyte reaction identified graft-donor-reactive clones, later tracked in post-transplant blood. Until 12-24 months post-transplant, subjects got standard immunosuppression and no induction.

With 3 bases clipped from V and 7 bases from J, the junction kept 13 bases outside the gene matches. CDR1 LNHDA and CDR2 SQIVND come from the germline V gene (reference sequence). The CDR3 is 17 residues long. Profiling relied on immunoSEQ multiplex PCR, and the TCRdb table lists in-frame clones only, not all of them. Of 85,000 to 130,000 clones listed, around 86% are singletons. The V call is TRBV19, the J call TRBJ2-3; 10 positions match TRBD2. The source was CD4+ T cells from blood, collected before liver transplant. The source of this sequence is a human donor who received a liver transplant. The CDR3, as DNA: TGTGCCAGTAGTATTCCTCCGTTTCTAGCGGGAGTGAATACGCAGTATTTT. Residues: CASSIPPFLAGVNTQYF.